Each of the 15 T cell receptor beta chains below was sequenced from the same sample in a study of CD8+CD57+ T cells in acquired aplastic anemia. Genomic DNA was employed as the template in profiling TCR beta VDJ and CDR3. TCRdb analysed the reads with MiXCR anew, one entry per CDR3 protein. The sample carries some 180,000 distinct CDR3 sequences, 35% to 50% recorded once. Sequenced material: sorted CD4+, CD8+, or CD8+CD57+ T cells (not recorded which) from PBMCs. The source of these receptors is a human donor in good health.

This chain uses TRBV30 with TRBJ2-5; 10 bases are a match to TRBD1. V shed 1 base and J 2 bases; nucleotides not matched to a gene: 4. Germline CDR1 and CDR2: GTSNPN and SVGIG (reference sequence). The CDR3 contains 15 residues. CDR3 region: CAWSEGQGSQETQYF. The CDR3 bases are TGTGCCTGGAGTGAGGGACAGGGGTCTCAAGAGACCCAGTACTTC.

Here the CDR3 DNA reads TGTGCCAGCAGCCAAGGGGCTGGGGCGGTCACAGATACGCAGTATTTT. Translating gives CASSQGAGAVTDTQYF. This rearrangement joins TRBV3-1 to TRBJ2-3; a weak D match, TRBD1 (5 bases). Germline assignment: CDR1 LGHDT and CDR2 YNNKEL (reference sequence). CDR3 size: 16 residues. Trimming removed 1 base from V and 2 bases from J, with 13 bases in between.

Many counts were recorded for this clonotype. The chain is built from TRBV4-1 and TRBJ1-2; no definite D call. This CDR3 is 15 amino acids long. Between the trimmed V and J ends, which lost 0 bases and 6 bases, there was a span of 14 bases. Looked up from germline, CDR1 is MGHRA and CDR2 is YSYEKL. The chain's CDR3 is CASSQDQLDGDGYTF. CDR3 sequence (DNA): TGCGCCAGCAGCCAAGATCAACTGGATGGAGATGGCTACACCTTC.

This clonotype appeared many times. CDR3 coding DNA: TGCAGCGCTGAGGACGGAACCTACGAGCAGTACTTC. Its protein product is CSAEDGTYEQYF. The chain carries TRBV29-1 and TRBJ2-7; D is unresolved. The V end was cut by 7 bases, the J end by 2 bases, with 12 bases between. The CDR3 is 12 amino acids. Looked up from germline, CDR1 is SQVTM and CDR2 is ANQGSEA.

This chain connects TRBV15 to TRBJ2-5; 7 bases are shared with TRBD2. J gave up 2 bases and V 1 base, and 7 bases lay outside the gene matches. Germline V CDR1 and CDR2: LNHNV, YYDKDF (reference sequence). The CDR3 totals 16 residues. The CDR3 here is CATSRGSGAKQETQYF. Here the CDR3 DNA reads TGTGCCACCAGCAGAGGGAGCGGGGCGAAACAAGAGACCCAGTACTTC.

The chain employs TRBV12-3 or TRBV12-4 and TRBJ1-4; D remains ambiguous. The V end was cut by 0 bases, the J end by 7 bases, with 6 bases between. There are 13 residues in the CDR3. Written as DNA, the CDR3 is TGTGCCAGCAGTTTAGCCCTAACTGAAAAACTGTTTTTT. Its translation: CASSLALTEKLFF.

This clonotype was detected ten times or more. V usage is TRBV19 and J usage is TRBJ2-1; a weak D match, TRBD2 (6 bases). Germline values: CDR1 LNHDA, CDR2 SQIVND (reference sequence). V lost 4 bases to trimming and J lost 0 bases, with 13 bases between them. The length of the CDR3 is 16 residues. DNA of the CDR3: TGTGCCAGTAGTACCATACGCGGGATCTCCTACAATGAGCAGTTCTTC. Its translation is CASSTIRGISYNEQFF. Full variable domain (rest looked up from reference TRBV19 and TRBJ2-1): DGGITQSPKYLFRKEGQNVTLSCEQNLNHDAMYWYRQDPGQGLRLIYYSQIVNDFQKGDIAEGYSVSREKKESFPLTVTSAQKNPTAFYLCASSTIRGISYNEQFFGPGTRLTVL.

This clonotype appeared many times. This chain links TRBV24-1 with TRBJ2-1; possible D gene TRBD2, 6 bases. There are 15 residues in the CDR3. The V and J ends lost 4 bases and 6 bases respectively, with 15 bases between them. From germline, CDR1 is KGHDR and CDR2 SFDVKD. The CDR3, as DNA: TGTGCCACCAGTGACGCGGGAACCCGGCTCAATGAGCAGTTCTTC. Translating it yields CATSDAGTRLNEQFF.

This clonotype was recorded many times. The rearrangement joins TRBV5-8 to TRBJ2-7; a possible D gene is TRBD2 (5 bases). Germline CDR1 is SGHTS and CDR2 is YDEGEE. This CDR3 region has 16 residues. The germline V and J ends were trimmed by 3 bases and 2 bases, with 18 bases remaining between them. The CDR3 here is CASSYGLAQGTYEQYF. CDR3 nucleotides: TGTGCCAGCAGCTACGGACTGGCGCAAGGCACCTACGAGCAGTACTTC.

This clonotype was detected once. CDR3 bases: TGTGCCAGCAAGATACAACAGGGACCGTTACCCCTCCACTTT. Amino acid sequence: CASKIQQGPLPLHF. The chain has TRBV2 and TRBJ1-6, with D possibly being TRBD1 (6 bases). The CDR3 is 14 amino acids. In germline, CDR1 is SNHLY, CDR2 FYNNEI. V lost 7 bases and J lost 12, with 19 bases in between.

Ten or more counts support this clonotype. The chain uses TRBV20-1 and TRBJ2-7, with D possibly matching TRBD2 (6 bases). Germline CDR1 and CDR2: DFQATT and SNEGSKA (reference sequence). Trimming shortened V by 3 bases and J by 5 bases, and 17 bases separated the two germline ends. The CDR3 extends over 14 amino acids. The CDR3 here is CSARGYRGSDEQYF. For the CDR3, the DNA is TGCAGTGCTAGGGGTTATCGGGGGAGCGACGAGCAGTACTTC.

To note about this clonotype: With a much larger clone just one base away, this may be a read error. The V and J genes are TRBV2 and TRBJ1-5; tentatively, D is TRBD1 (5 bases). Trimming removed 2 bases at V and 0 bases at J, with 5 bases between. CDR1 is SNHLY and CDR2 is FYNNEI in the germline V gene. This CDR3 comprises 14 residues. CDR3 residues: CASSERGSNQPQHF. The CDR3 DNA reads as TGTGCCAGCAGTGAAAGGGGTAGCAATCAGCCCCAGCATTTT.

At least ten counts were recorded for this clonotype. The chain recombines TRBV7-2 with TRBJ2-7; the match to TRBD1 covers 7 bases. This CDR3 contains 14 residues. Trimming removed 5 bases from V and 3 bases from J; junction bases left unmatched: 7. The germline CDR1 and CDR2 sequences are SGHTA and FQGNSA. Here the CDR3 DNA reads TGTGCCAGCAGCCCGGGACAGACGCGCTACGAGCAGTACTTC. This gives the protein CASSPGQTRYEQYF. Based on the CDR3 plus reference TRBV7-2 and TRBJ2-7, the full variable domain is GAGVSQSPSNKVTEKGKDVELRCDPISGHTALYWYRQSLGQGLEFLIYFQGNSAPDKSGLPSDRFSAERTGGSVSTLTIQRTQQEDSAVYLCASSPGQTRYEQYFGPGTRLTVT.

This clonotype was seen at least ten times. This chain joins TRBV4-1 and TRBJ2-5; TRBD1 matches 8 bases. Unmatched junction bases numbered 9, after V lost 4 bases and J lost 2 bases. The germline V gene encodes CDR1 MGHRA and CDR2 YSYEKL. The CDR3 covers 16 residues. In nucleotides, the CDR3 is TGCGCCAGCAGCCCCCGGACAGGGCACACACAAGAGACCCAGTACTTC. It is translated as CASSPRTGHTQETQYF.

The chain recombines TRBV7-2 with TRBJ2-7, with unresolved D. CDR1 is SGHTA, CDR2 FQGNSA, per germline. Trimming shortened V by 1 base and J by 5 bases, and 6 bases separated the two germline ends. The CDR3 runs 12 residues. CDR3 nucleotide sequence: TGTGCCAGCAGCTTAGGTCGCAACGAGCAGTACTTC. Its protein product is CASSLGRNEQYF.